Reported below is one T cell receptor beta chain. This table comes from immunoSEQ multiplex PCR, and its TCRdb copy is limited to in-frame clones, with some not included. Of some 85,000 clones in the sample, about nine tenths are singletons; the top ten hold roughly 0.25%. This entry is derived from a study of OX40 agonist ivuxolimab in advanced cancers. Turning to the study itself: Partial responses were achieved by three patients, of whom one had hepatocellular carcinoma and two had cutaneous melanoma.

This CDR3 has 16 amino acids. V lost 5 bases, J lost 1 base, and 15 bases lay in between. The germline V gene encodes CDR1 SEHNR and CDR2 FQNEAQ (reference sequence). The V gene is TRBV7-9, the J gene TRBJ2-4; D not resolved. The origin of this receptor is an adult with an advanced solid tumor such as melanoma, head and neck, liver or kidney cancer. The sample in question was CD4+ or CD8+ T cells sorted from blood, obtained in a trial of the OX40 agonist ivuxolimab. The DNA for the CDR3 is TGTGCCAGCAGCCTTGATTCGAATATTGCCAAAAACATTCAGTACTTC. It translates to CASSLDSNIAKNIQYF.